Shown below are 28 T cell receptor beta chains from a single sample sequenced in a study of beta chain features in type 1 diabetes. The study's findings and limits: The study found moderately but significantly shorter TCRB CDR3s in all four CD4+ subsets of Type 1 diabetes patients.

For these receptors, no antigen is known. The entirety of the isolated RNA underwent reverse transcription, so expressed TCRB transcripts were sequenced. The assay was immunoSEQ multiplex PCR, and TCRdb's table has in-frame clones only and misses some. The table shows about 260,000 clones, with about a fifth occurring only once. Material for sequencing was naive CD4+ T cells from blood. The source of these receptors is a middle-aged woman with type 1 diabetes.

The chain recombines TRBV10-3 with TRBJ1-1, with 7 bases fitting TRBD1. The CDR3 sequence is 15 residues long. Germline V gene sequence: CDR1 ENHRY, CDR2 SYGVKD. The junction had 17 bases not matched to a gene; V was cut back by 10 bases and J by 6 bases. The CDR3: CATTGERIGWAEAFF. The CDR3 DNA sequence: TGTGCCACCACAGGGGAGAGGATTGGGTGGGCTGAAGCTTTCTTT.

V usage is TRBV25-1 and J usage is TRBJ1-3, with D hard to call. V was pared by 1 base and J by 3 bases, with 13 bases between. Germline loops: CDR1 MGHDK, CDR2 SYGVNS. There are 16 residues in the CDR3. The CDR3 here is CASSEWEGRLGNTIYF. The CDR3 bases are TGTGCCAGCAGTGAATGGGAGGGCAGACTTGGAAACACCATATATTTT.

This clone was seen only a few times. The genes are TRBV7-3 and TRBJ2-5, with D perhaps TRBD1 (5 bases). This CDR3 contains 15 residues. Germline V gives CDR1 SGHTA, CDR2 FQGTGA. Trimming stripped 1 base from V and 1 base from J, with 10 bases between. CDR3 coding DNA: TGTGCCAGCAGCTTAATCCCAGGGCCCCAAGAGACCCAGTACTTC. Its translation: CASSLIPGPQETQYF.

This clone was observed a few times. The chain is built from TRBV2 and TRBJ2-7; the D gene is possibly TRBD1 (5 bases). The germline V gene encodes CDR1 SNHLY and CDR2 FYNNEI. V lost 5 bases and J 0 bases, leaving 8 bases between the germline ends. The CDR3 loop spans 13 amino acids. CDR3 DNA sequence: TGTGCCAGCAGTCGACAGCCCTCCTACGAGCAGTACTTC. Protein product: CASSRQPSYEQYF. Filled out from reference TRBV2 and TRBJ2-7, the complete variable domain reads EPEVTQTPSHQVTQMGQEVILRCVPISNHLYFYWYRQILGQKVEFLVSFYNNEISEKSEIFDDQFSVERPDGSNFTLKIRSTKLEDSAMYFCASSRQPSYEQYFGPGTRLTVT.

The chain joins TRBV19 to TRBJ2-1; D gene unclear. The CDR3 is 16 amino acids. Trimming shortened V by 4 bases and J by 3 bases, and 16 bases separated the two germline ends. In germline, CDR1 is LNHDA, CDR2 SQIVND (reference sequence). CDR3 sequence: CASSKSARIIYNEQFF. The CDR3 DNA follows: TGTGCCAGTAGTAAATCGGCGCGGATCATCTACAATGAGCAGTTCTTC.

This clone was detected a few times. This chain joins TRBV5-1 and TRBJ2-1; the match to TRBD2 covers 8 bases. The CDR3 has 15 residues. V was pared by 10 bases and J by 0 bases, with 9 bases of the junction left unmatched. Germline-derived CDR1 and CDR2 are SGHRS and YFSETQ. CDR3 DNA: TGCGCCTCCACCGGGGGGGGACTCTCCTACAATGAGCAGTTCTTC. Protein: CASTGGGLSYNEQFF.

This chain links TRBV15 with TRBJ2-1; D uncertain. This CDR3 contains 12 residues. Trimming cost V 6 bases and J 12 bases, with 15 bases left between them. The germline V gene has CDR1 LNHNV and CDR2 YYDKDF (reference sequence). The CDR3: CATSLSMGPQFF. CDR3 in DNA: TGTGCCACCAGTCTCTCAATGGGCCCGCAGTTCTTC.

The V gene is TRBV11-2, the J gene TRBJ1-2, with D possibly being TRBD1 (6 bases). CDR1 SGHAT and CDR2 FQNNGV come from the germline V gene. The CDR3 extends over 14 amino acids. Trimming pared 5 bases from V and 8 bases from J, leaving 18 bases between. The CDR3 reads CASSRTDGQEGYTF. The CDR3 DNA is TGTGCCAGCAGCCGGACAGATGGTCAAGAGGGCTACACCTTC.

This clone was observed a handful of times. V and J are TRBV7-2 and TRBJ2-7; perhaps TRBD1 as D (5 bases). Germline V CDR1 and CDR2: SGHTA, FQGNSA. Trimming pared 4 bases from V and 0 bases from J, leaving 7 bases between. The length of the CDR3 is 13 residues. The CDR3 DNA sequence: TGTGCCAGCAGCTCCAGGGACTCCTACGAGCAGTACTTC. Residues: CASSSRDSYEQYF.

This clone showed up just a few times. V and J are TRBV5-1 and TRBJ2-1; TRBD1 agrees at 7 bases. Germline loops: CDR1 SGHRS, CDR2 YFSETQ. V lost 4 bases to trimming and J lost 6 bases; unmatched junction nucleotides: 4. This CDR3 is built from 13 residues. Here the CDR3 reads CASSVDRVNEQFF. For the CDR3, the DNA is TGCGCCAGCAGCGTCGACAGGGTCAATGAGCAGTTCTTC. Complete variable domain (other parts from reference TRBV5-1 and TRBJ2-1): KAGVTQTPRYLIKTRGQQVTLSCSPISGHRSVSWYQQTPGQGLQFLFEYFSETQRNKGNFPGRFSGRQFSNSRSEMNVSTLELGDSALYLCASSVDRVNEQFFGPGTRLTVL.

This clone was seen a few times. The rearrangement joins TRBV5-1 to TRBJ2-1; D call uncertain. In germline, CDR1 is SGHRS, CDR2 YFSETQ. CDR3 length: 11 amino acids. CDR3 nucleotide sequence: TGCGCTAGTCGAGTATACAATGAGCAGTTCTTC. Its translation is CASRVYNEQFF.

The chain recombines TRBV9 with TRBJ1-6; 7 bases are shared with TRBD1. J gave up 5 bases and V 0 bases, and 2 bases lay outside the gene matches. Germline values: CDR1 SGDLS, CDR2 YYNGEE. This CDR3 has 15 amino acids. The chain's CDR3 is CASSVGDSHNSPLHF. The CDR3 nucleotides are TGTGCCAGCAGCGTAGGGGACAGCCATAATTCACCCCTCCACTTT. The full variable domain, its missing parts supplied by reference TRBV9 and TRBJ1-6, is DSGVTQTPKHLITATGQRVTLRCSPRSGDLSVYWYQQSLDQGLQFLIQYYNGEERAKGNILERFSAQQFPDLHSELNLSSLELGDSALYFCASSVGDSHNSPLHFGNGTRLTVT.

This clone was recorded a few times. The chain joins TRBV28 to TRBJ2-1, with D perhaps TRBD2 (5 bases). The CDR3 is 16 residues long. CDR1 is MDHEN, CDR2 SYDVKM, per germline. The V gene lost 5 bases and the J gene lost 3 bases, with 17 bases spanning the gap. CDR3 nucleotides: TGTGCCAGCAGTAAACCCGGGTTAGCGTACTACAATGAGCAGTTCTTC. Translated, it gives CASSKPGLAYYNEQFF.

There are a few counts of this clone. This sequence joins TRBV7-8 and TRBJ1-5, with 7 bases that match TRBD1. CDR1 and CDR2 from the germline V gene are SGHVS and FQNEAQ. Trimming took 5 bases from V and 6 from J; bases not matched to a gene: 4. This CDR3 comprises 13 residues. The CDR3 spells CASSGTGVQPQHF. The CDR3 DNA is TGTGCCAGCAGCGGAACAGGGGTTCAGCCCCAGCATTTT. The full variable domain, completed using reference TRBV7-8 and TRBJ1-5, is GAGVSQSPRYKVAKRGQDVALRCDPISGHVSLFWYQQALGQGPEFLTYFQNEAQLDKSGLPSDRFFAERPEGSVSTLKIQRTQQEDSAVYLCASSGTGVQPQHFGDGTRLSIL.

This clone was counted only a few times. The gene calls are TRBV27 and TRBJ2-7; 7 positions match TRBD1. In germline, CDR1 is MNHEY, CDR2 SMNVEV (reference sequence). This CDR3 is 15 amino acids long. With 2 bases clipped from V and 3 bases from J, the junction kept 7 bases outside the gene matches. Written as DNA, the CDR3 is TGTGCCAGCAGTTTAAGGCCGGGGACAGTCTACGAGCAGTACTTC. It is translated as CASSLRPGTVYEQYF.

The genes are TRBV10-3 and TRBJ1-2; D unresolved. V dropped 4 bases and J dropped 4 bases, with 10 bases sitting between them. The CDR3 is 13 amino acids. Germline CDR1 and CDR2: ENHRY and SYGVKD. CDR3 coding DNA: TGTGCCATCAGTGGGGAGGTTACCTATGGCTACACCTTC. This encodes CAISGEVTYGYTF.

With respect to this clone: Distinct nucleotide sequences in the sample also encode this CDR3. The V and J genes are TRBV11-2 and TRBJ2-5; D unclear. V shed 1 base and J shed 5 bases, with 5 bases lying between them. The V gene's germline CDR1 is SGHAT and CDR2 FQNNGV. The CDR3 runs 12 residues. CDR3 DNA sequence: TGTGCCAGCAGCTTAGGGCGGGAGACCCAGTACTTC. This encodes CASSLGRETQYF.

The sample holds a few counts of this clone. The J gene is TRBJ2-5, the V gene TRBV5-1; TRBD2 aligns across 7 bases. The trim removed 4 bases at V and 1 base at J, leaving 13 bases unmatched. CDR1 and CDR2 from the germline V gene are SGHRS and YFSETQ. The CDR3 consists of 17 residues. In nucleotides, the CDR3 is TGCGCCAGCAGCGCTTTAGCCCTTGGCGGGGGCCAAGAGACCCAGTACTTC. It translates to CASSALALGGGQETQYF.

V is TRBV30 and J is TRBJ1-6, with D perhaps matching TRBD1 (5 bases). This CDR3 comprises 16 residues. V lost 3 bases and J lost 6, with 18 bases in between. Germline assignment: CDR1 GTSNPN and CDR2 SVGIG (reference sequence). The CDR3 loop is CAWRGRRAGGNSPLHF. In DNA form, the CDR3 reads TGTGCCTGGAGGGGTCGCCGGGCCGGGGGTAATTCACCCCTCCACTTT.

The chain carries TRBV4-1 and TRBJ1-2, with 9 bases that match TRBD1. The CDR3 extends over 16 amino acids. The trim removed 4 bases at V and 3 bases at J, leaving 9 bases unmatched. CDR1 is MGHRA and CDR2 is YSYEKL in the germline V gene. The CDR3 loop reads CASSRSGQGLDYGYTF. The CDR3 DNA sequence: TGCGCCAGCAGCCGCTCGGGACAGGGTCTTGACTATGGCTACACCTTC.

CDR3 residues: CASGPVVGSSYEQYF. CDR3 coding DNA: TGTGCCAGTGGTCCCGTGGTAGGGAGTTCCTACGAGCAGTACTTC. This chain joins TRBV19 and TRBJ2-7, with a possible D match to TRBD2 (5 bases). This CDR3 contains 15 residues. The V and J ends lost 8 bases and 1 base respectively, with 18 bases between them. CDR1 LNHDA and CDR2 SQIVND come from the germline V gene (reference sequence).

This clone came up a few times. The chain combines TRBV4-2 with TRBJ2-1; tentative D call: TRBD2 (6 bases). CDR1 is LGHNA, CDR2 YNFKEQ, per germline. Trimming removed 3 bases from V and 2 bases from J, with 17 bases in between. The CDR3 is 17 amino acids. CDR3 sequence: CASSQPWMAGTYNEQFF. Written as DNA, the CDR3 is TGTGCCAGCAGCCAGCCCTGGATGGCGGGGACCTACAATGAGCAGTTCTTC.

The V call is TRBV28, the J call TRBJ2-2; D is possibly TRBD1 (8 bases). CDR1 is MDHEN, CDR2 SYDVKM, per germline. The V end lost 8 bases, the J end lost 5 bases, and 15 bases lay between the germline ends. The CDR3 length is 14 residues. The CDR3, as DNA: TGTGCCAGCTCCGGACAGGGAGGGACCGGGGAGCTGTTTTTT. As protein: CASSGQGGTGELFF.

V gene TRBV5-1 combines with J gene TRBJ1-4; possible D gene TRBD1, 6 bases. Trimming cost V 3 bases and J 7 bases, with 16 bases left between them. The germline gives CDR1 SGHRS, CDR2 YFSETQ. This CDR3 region has 15 residues. DNA of the CDR3: TGCGCCAGCAGCTCCTCGTGGGGGGGCGGTGAAAAACTGTTTTTT. Amino acid sequence: CASSSSWGGGEKLFF. Full variable domain (remainder filled in from reference TRBV5-1 and TRBJ1-4): KAGVTQTPRYLIKTRGQQVTLSCSPISGHRSVSWYQQTPGQGLQFLFEYFSETQRNKGNFPGRFSGRQFSNSRSEMNVSTLELGDSALYLCASSSSWGGGEKLFFGSGTQLSVL.

DNA for the CDR3: TGTGCCAGCATCTCGGGACAGGACACCTACGAGCAGTACTTC. This codes for CASISGQDTYEQYF. This chain uses TRBV28 with TRBJ2-7; 8 nucleotides align to TRBD1. V trimming: 7 bases; J trimming: 2 bases; junction bases outside the gene matches: 7. Per the germline V gene, CDR1 is MDHEN and CDR2 is SYDVKM. The CDR3 runs to 14 residues.

This clone was recorded a few times. V gene TRBV28 combines with J gene TRBJ2-2; 7 bases agree with TRBD1. Germline values: CDR1 MDHEN, CDR2 SYDVKM. Trimming at V came to 8 bases and at J to 4 bases, leaving 7 bases not matched to a gene. This CDR3 comprises 14 residues. The CDR3: CASSPQGSTGELFF. In DNA form, the CDR3 reads TGTGCCAGCTCTCCACAGGGGAGCACCGGGGAGCTGTTTTTT. The variable domain in full, with the rest retrieved from reference TRBV28 and TRBJ2-2, is DVKVTQSSRYLVKRTGEKVFLECVQDMDHENMFWYRQDPGLGLRLIYFSYDVKMKEKGDIPEGYSVSREKKERFSLILESASTNQTSMYLCASSPQGSTGELFFGEGSRLTVL.

This clone was observed a few times. The V and J genes are TRBV28 and TRBJ1-2; D might be TRBD1 (6 bases). The germline V gene encodes CDR1 MDHEN and CDR2 SYDVKM. The V and J ends lost 6 bases and 3 bases respectively, with 20 bases between them. The CDR3 totals 16 residues. The DNA for the CDR3 is TGTGCCAGCAGGGCCCCGGTGGACAGACAATACTATGGCTACACCTTC. It codes for CASRAPVDRQYYGYTF.

In this sample, this clone turned up a few times. The sample carries other DNA sequences with the same CDR3. The chain uses TRBV7-9 and TRBJ1-5, with 10 bases that match TRBD1. This CDR3 is 15 amino acids long. The J segment lost 1 base and the V segment lost 4 bases, leaving 1 base of the junction unmatched. CDR1 and CDR2 from the germline V gene are SEHNR and FQNEAQ (reference sequence). In DNA, the CDR3 is TGTGCCAGCAGCTCGGACAGGGGGAGCAATCAGCCCCAGCATTTT. Its protein is CASSSDRGSNQPQHF.